This T cell receptor (beta chain) is from a study of tumor-infiltrating lymphocytes in primary liver carcinoma. Study overall: Both sexes were represented among patients, who were 30 to 69 years old. Samples returned roughly 3.5 to 7.5 million productive TCRbeta reads each. Read depth did not differ significantly between tissue types. Findings of the study overall: Tumor samples exhibited a significantly greater top-250-clone fraction than blood samples (p = 0.039).

Extraction of RNA together with DNA used roughly 20-32 mg of unsorted bulk tissue. Tumor samples were assessed, and every one had over 85% viable tumor cells. With regard to this clonotype: Its cognate antigen is unknown. One end of the junction fails to match germline, which may point to a read error.

This CDR3 spans 17 amino acids. Germline V gene data show CDR1 as SGHAT and CDR2 as FQDESV (reference sequence). Researchers generated TCR beta cDNA from about 0.5 ug of total RNA, relying on a constant-region primer. Three nested multiplex PCR rounds, a slightly modified ARM-PCR method, built the TCR beta libraries. Forward primers for TRBV1-TRBV30 and a C-beta reverse primer served the first two PCR rounds, at roughly 10 cycles each. TCRdb reanalysed the multiplex PCR reads using MiXCR and keeps one entry per CDR3 protein. The sample consists of roughly 190,000 distinct CDR3 sequences, around four fifths of them appearing once.

The receptor was isolated from a man aged 40-55 years with primary liver carcinoma and hepatitis B virus infection. The specimen was tumor tissue from primary liver carcinoma. The chain recombines TRBV11-1 with TRBJ2-7, with a weak D call TRBD2 (5 bases). For the CDR3, the DNA is TGTGCCAACTGCTTAGGGCCGGCGGGTGAAAGCTCCTACGAGCACTACTTC. Encoded protein: CANCLGPAGESSYEHYF.